Presented here are 24 T cell receptor beta chains from one specimen sequenced in a study of cytomegalovirus exposure and HLA in healthy donors. This PCR relied on a set of 60 Vbeta primers and 13 Jbeta primers. The assay was immunoSEQ multiplex PCR, and TCRdb's table has in-frame clones only and misses some. The table shows approximately 150,000 clones, with just under 75% occurring only once. Sequencing used PBMCs. These receptors all come from a woman between 18 and 30 years old in good health and CMV-seronegative.

The rearrangement uses TRBV5-1 and TRBJ1-6, with 7 bases that match TRBD1. J lost 3 bases, V lost 1 base, and 1 base had no gene match. This CDR3 region has 15 residues. Germline V CDR1 and CDR2: SGHRS, YFSETQ. The CDR3 region is CASSLWDSYNSPLHF. CDR3 DNA: TGCGCCAGCAGCTTGTGGGACAGCTATAATTCACCCCTCCACTTT.

The chain combines TRBV5-1 with TRBJ2-1; TRBD2 matches 9 bases. Looked up from germline, CDR1 is SGHRS and CDR2 is YFSETQ. V was clipped by 2 bases and J by 10 bases; unmatched bases: 19. This CDR3 is built from 18 residues. CDR3 sequence: CASSFRGSGGAGLGEQFF. In nucleotides, the CDR3 is TGCGCCAGCAGCTTCCGGGGTAGCGGGGGCGCCGGCCTTGGGGAGCAGTTCTTC.

The J gene is TRBJ2-5, the V gene TRBV7-9; TRBD2 aligns across 14 bases. The CDR3 covers 16 residues. The germline gives CDR1 SEHNR, CDR2 FQNEAQ (reference sequence). Trimming cost V 5 bases and J 5 bases; bases outside gene matches: 7. CDR3 nucleotides: TGTGCCAGCAGCCCAGAGGGACTAGCGGGAGATGAGACCCAGTACTTC. It yields the protein CASSPEGLAGDETQYF.

The rearrangement links TRBV11-2 to TRBJ1-1; 7 bases map to TRBD1. The CDR3 is made up of 15 amino acids. V was clipped by 1 base and J by 1 base; unmatched bases: 3. Germline V CDR1 and CDR2: SGHAT, FQNNGV. CDR3 coding DNA: TGTGCCAGCAGCTTAGGGGACAGACGGAACACTGAAGCTTTCTTT. Its translation is CASSLGDRRNTEAFF.

The genes are TRBV28 and TRBJ1-5, with D perhaps TRBD1 (5 bases). Trimming removed 5 bases at V and 5 bases at J, with 16 bases between. The length of the CDR3 is 15 residues. The V gene's germline CDR1 is MDHEN and CDR2 SYDVKM. CDR3 in amino acids: CASSQPGGRHQPQHF. The CDR3 DNA reads as TGTGCCAGCAGTCAGCCGGGGGGGAGGCATCAGCCCCAGCATTTT.

V usage is TRBV2 and J usage is TRBJ2-2; TRBD1 aligns across 10 bases. Germline CDR1 and CDR2: SNHLY and FYNNEI. The V gene end was trimmed by 8 bases and the J gene end by 4 bases; junction bases not matched to a gene: 7. The CDR3 is 15 residues long. The CDR3 DNA is TGTGCCAGCCGGGACAGGGGCACGGGCACCGGGGAGCTGTTTTTT. Translated: CASRDRGTGTGELFF.

The V call is TRBV6-1, the J call TRBJ1-1; no reliable D call. Germline V CDR1 and CDR2: MNHNS, SASEGT. This CDR3 comprises 13 residues. Trimming removed 5 bases at V and 0 bases at J, with 7 bases between. The CDR3 is CASSTYMNTEAFF. The CDR3 DNA is TGTGCCAGCAGTACGTACATGAACACTGAAGCTTTCTTT.

This clone was counted between two and nine times. The CDR3 sequence: CASSFRTGGDNEQFF. The CDR3 DNA follows: TGTGCCAGCAGCTTTCGGACAGGTGGGGACAATGAGCAGTTCTTC. The chain is built from TRBV2 and TRBJ2-1; TRBD1 matches at 7 bases. This CDR3 is built from 15 residues. CDR1 and CDR2 (germline): SNHLY, FYNNEI. V lost 6 bases and J lost 5; bases outside the gene matches: 10.

This clone was observed a single time. The V call is TRBV20-1, the J call TRBJ2-3; D is uncertain. Per the germline V gene, CDR1 is DFQATT and CDR2 is SNEGSKA (reference sequence). Trimming removed 6 bases from V and 4 bases from J, with 8 bases in between. This CDR3 spans 11 amino acids. This CDR3 is CSATLADTQYF. The CDR3, as DNA: TGCAGTGCGACTCTTGCAGATACGCAGTATTTT.

This clone was detected once. This rearrangement joins TRBV27 to TRBJ2-5; 7 bases match TRBD1. This CDR3 region has 15 residues. The V gene end was trimmed by 3 bases and the J gene end by 5 bases; junction bases not matched to a gene: 9. Germline-derived CDR1 and CDR2 are MNHEY and SMNVEV (reference sequence). CDR3 sequence reads: CASSLGRGGAETQYF. The CDR3 bases are TGTGCCAGCAGTTTGGGAAGAGGGGGCGCCGAGACCCAGTACTTC.

The rearrangement links TRBV18 to TRBJ2-1; TRBD2 matches at 9 bases. J was trimmed by 12 bases and V by 3 bases; bases with no gene match: 6. CDR1 is KGHSH and CDR2 is LQKENI in the germline V gene. This CDR3 is 13 amino acids long. The CDR3 loop reads CASSPDEAGGQFF. In DNA form, the CDR3 reads TGTGCCAGCTCACCGGATGAAGCGGGGGGGCAGTTCTTC. Based on the CDR3 plus reference TRBV18 and TRBJ2-1, the full variable domain is NAGVMQNPRHLVRRRGQEARLRCSPMKGHSHVYWYRQLPEEGLKFMVYLQKENIIDESGMPKERFSAEFPKEGPSILRIQQVVRGDSAAYFCASSPDEAGGQFFGPGTRLTVL.

In this sample, this clone turned up a few times. J is TRBJ1-5 and V is TRBV28; perhaps TRBD1 as D (6 bases). The CDR3 sequence is 16 residues long. With 8 bases removed from V and 8 bases from J, the gap between germline ends came to 25 bases. Germline CDR1 and CDR2: MDHEN and SYDVKM. CDR3 DNA sequence: TGTGCCAGCTTATTAGAGGGCAGGGGCTCGACGGAGCCCCAGCATTTT. Translated: CASLLEGRGSTEPQHF.

The table lists this clone with a count of one. Other DNA sequences from this sample encode an identical CDR3 as well. The CDR3 DNA sequence: TGCAGCGTTGAGAGAGGACAGGGCACTGAAGCTTTCTTT. Protein: CSVERGQGTEAFF. The V gene is TRBV29-1, the J gene TRBJ1-1, with 8 bases aligning to TRBD1. V lost 3 bases, J lost 4 bases, and 4 bases stayed unmatched. In germline, CDR1 is SQVTM, CDR2 ANQGSEA. The CDR3 is 13 amino acids.

V usage is TRBV15 and J usage is TRBJ1-5; D might be TRBD1 (5 bases). CDR1 and CDR2 (germline): LNHNV, YYDKDF (reference sequence). V lost 1 base to trimming and J lost 4 bases, with 11 bases between them. This CDR3 region has 15 residues. DNA for the CDR3: TGTGCCACCAGCAGAGGTTCAGGGTATAATCAGCCCCAGCATTTT. Protein: CATSRGSGYNQPQHF.

This chain connects TRBV5-4 to TRBJ2-2, with 10 positions matching TRBD2. The V gene end was trimmed by 1 base and the J gene end by 6 bases; junction bases not matched to a gene: 3. Germline assignment: CDR1 SGHNT and CDR2 YYREEE (reference sequence). This CDR3 comprises 15 residues. CDR3 DNA: TGTGCCAGCAGCTTGATGCTAGCGGGGGCCGGGGAGCTGTTTTTT. Translation gives CASSLMLAGAGELFF.

CDR3 in amino acids: CASSLGQKSSYEQYV. The DNA of the CDR3 is TGTGCCAGCAGTTTGGGACAGAAGAGCTCCTACGAGCAGTACGTC. The genes are TRBV6-6 and TRBJ2-7; 7 bases agree with TRBD1. V lost 4 bases to trimming and J lost 0 bases; unmatched junction nucleotides: 6. The germline V gene has CDR1 MNHNY and CDR2 SVGAGI (reference sequence). The CDR3 runs to 15 residues.

The rearrangement joins TRBV7-7 to TRBJ2-5; D is possibly TRBD2 (6 bases). The V gene's germline CDR1 is SSHAT and CDR2 FNYEAQ (reference sequence). Deletions cut 7 bases from V and 1 base from J, with 16 bases between. The CDR3 has 15 amino acids. CDR3 sequence (DNA): TGTGCCAGCACCCTGGGCCGGGGGAGCCAAGAGACCCAGTACTTC. Its translation is CASTLGRGSQETQYF.

V usage is TRBV7-9 and J usage is TRBJ2-7, with a possible D match to TRBD1 (5 bases). With 2 bases removed from V and 3 bases from J, the gap between germline ends came to 11 bases. The CDR3 totals 14 residues. CDR1 is SEHNR, CDR2 FQNEAQ, per germline (reference sequence). CDR3 amino acids: CASSLSADSYEQYF. The CDR3 DNA is TGTGCCAGCAGCTTATCGGCAGACAGCTACGAGCAGTACTTC.

The rearrangement joins TRBV5-4 to TRBJ2-7; TRBD2 is a possible D gene (7 bases). CDR3 length: 17 residues. V lost 3 bases, J lost 6 bases, and 25 bases lay in between. Germline V gene data show CDR1 as SGHNT and CDR2 as YYREEE (reference sequence). Here the CDR3 DNA reads TGTGCCAGCAGCTCCTCGCGGGGGCTCGTCGGCGGAGGCGAGCAGTACTTC. It translates to CASSSSRGLVGGGEQYF.

The rearrangement joins TRBV2 to TRBJ1-1; tentatively, D is TRBD1 (5 bases). V lost 8 bases to trimming and J lost 2 bases, with 18 bases between them. The CDR3 length is 15 residues. Germline loops: CDR1 SNHLY, CDR2 FYNNEI. The CDR3 nucleotides are TGTGCCAGCCAGTGGGAGGGGAGTGCAAACACTGAAGCTTTCTTT. Encoded protein: CASQWEGSANTEAFF.

The chain carries TRBV27 and TRBJ2-1, with 12 bases lining up with TRBD2. Germline-derived CDR1 and CDR2 are MNHEY and SMNVEV (reference sequence). The CDR3 is 15 amino acids. After removal of 6 bases from V and 9 bases from J, the junction contained 9 bases not matched to a gene. The CDR3: CASRDLAGGRAEQFF. DNA for the CDR3: TGTGCCAGCAGGGATCTAGCGGGAGGGCGTGCTGAGCAGTTCTTC.

The V gene is TRBV6-1, the J gene TRBJ2-5, with D possibly matching TRBD2 (8 bases). V was shortened by 4 bases and J by 5 bases, with 20 bases between the two germline ends. Germline loops: CDR1 MNHNS, CDR2 SASEGT. The CDR3 has 16 amino acids. The CDR3 region is CASSVPGLGGRETQYF. The CDR3 DNA reads TGTGCCAGCAGTGTACCGGGACTAGGGGGCCGGGAGACCCAGTACTTC.

This chain uses TRBV7-8 with TRBJ1-3, with 9 bases lining up with TRBD1. The CDR3 loop spans 17 amino acids. Germline lookup yields CDR1 SGHVS and CDR2 FQNEAQ. Trimming cost V 5 bases and J 0 bases; bases outside gene matches: 8. The CDR3, as DNA: TGTGCCAGCAGCCCCAGGGGGGACAGGGTCTCTGGAAACACCATATATTTT. Its protein product is CASSPRGDRVSGNTIYF.

The chain links TRBV29-1 to TRBJ1-4; 8 nucleotides agree with TRBD1. Germline V lookup: CDR1 SQVTM, CDR2 ANQGSEA. V shed 4 bases and J 4 bases; nucleotides not matched to a gene: 5. The CDR3 is 14 amino acids. The CDR3, as DNA: TGCAGCGTTGCAGGGGGCGCCTTTAATGAAAAACTGTTTTTT. It specifies CSVAGGAFNEKLFF.